Following are 26 T cell receptor beta chains from one sample sequenced in a study of blood T cells in healthy people across ages. A second PCR, run for about 6 to 11 cycles, used a sample-barcoded 5' primer plus a J-beta primer mix. MiXCR, applied by TCRdb to the 5' RACE reads, yields one record per CDR3 protein. Found here are around 2 million distinct CDR3 sequences, about two fifths of them singletons; the top ten hold around 23%. Material: blood. The source is a human donor in good health.

The chain combines TRBV5-1 with TRBJ1-1; D perhaps matches TRBD1 (6 bases). Germline assignment: CDR1 SGHRS and CDR2 YFSETQ. The CDR3 consists of 14 residues. V was pared by 4 bases and J by 1 base, with 11 bases between. The CDR3 sequence: CASSQGFANTEAFF. The CDR3 region has the DNA TGCGCCAGCAGCCAGGGGTTTGCGAACACTGAAGCTTTCTTT.

The J gene is TRBJ2-7, the V gene TRBV7-2, with D maybe TRBD2 (5 bases). This CDR3 comprises 14 residues. V was clipped by 0 bases and J by 3 bases, with 9 bases between them. Germline V CDR1 and CDR2: SGHTA, FQGNSA. This CDR3 is CASSLARGGYEQYF. The CDR3 region has the DNA TGTGCCAGCAGCTTAGCACGCGGAGGCTACGAGCAGTACTTC.

The table lists this clonotype with many counts. The chain joins TRBV20-1 to TRBJ2-4; D call uncertain. The germline V gene encodes CDR1 DFQATT and CDR2 SNEGSKA (reference sequence). This CDR3 comprises 15 residues. V lost 0 bases to trimming and J lost 0 bases, with 9 bases between them. CDR3 in DNA: TGCAGTGCTAGAGATCAGCAAACAGCCAAAAACATTCAGTACTTC. Its protein product is CSARDQQTAKNIQYF.

In its sample, this clonotype was seen a few times. CDR3 protein: CASSLVGPPDTQYF. The DNA of the CDR3 is TGTGCCAGCAGTTTAGTGGGGCCCCCAGATACGCAGTATTTT. The chain has TRBV12-3 or TRBV12-4 and TRBJ2-3, with D tentatively TRBD1 (5 bases). The CDR3 is made up of 14 amino acids. V lost 1 base to trimming and J lost 4 bases, with 9 bases between them.

The rearrangement joins TRBV6-6 to TRBJ2-5; D is uncertain. The CDR3 runs to 11 residues. The germline gives CDR1 MNHNY, CDR2 SVGAGI (reference sequence). V dropped 6 bases and J dropped 11 bases, with 13 bases sitting between them. In DNA, the CDR3 is TGTGCCAGCAGCAATATTAATGAGCAGTACTTC. Its translation: CASSNINEQYF.

Regarding this clonotype: Since no conserved phenylalanine or tryptophan closes the CDR3, a read error is the likely cause. The chain carries TRBV6-2 or TRBV6-3 and TRBJ1-5; D is possibly TRBD1 (6 bases). The germline V gene has CDR1 MNHEY and CDR2 SVGEGT. The CDR3 is 17 residues long. Trimming took off 2 bases at V and 3 bases at J, with 17 bases between the two ends. DNA for the CDR3: TGTGCCAGCAGTTACGGACGACAGGCGGGGGACAATCAGCCCCAGCATTGT. The encoded protein is CASSYGRQAGDNQPQHC.

V usage is TRBV27 and J usage is TRBJ1-5, with D unresolved. Trimming took off 10 bases at V and 4 bases at J, with 20 bases between the two ends. Germline V CDR1 and CDR2: MNHEY, SMNVEV (reference sequence). The CDR3 extends over 15 amino acids. CDR3 sequence reads: CATRILGSRNQPQHF. CDR3 bases: TGTGCCACACGTATTCTCGGGTCACGAAATCAGCCCCAGCATTTT.

This clonotype came up a few times. CDR3 amino acids: CASRAIIYGYTF. The CDR3 nucleotides read TGTGCCAGCAGGGCGATTATCTATGGCTACACCTTC. V and J are TRBV2 and TRBJ1-2; no clear D. This CDR3 spans 12 amino acids. Trimming left V 6 bases short and J 4 bases short, with 9 bases between. CDR1 is SNHLY, CDR2 FYNNEI, per germline.

This clonotype was detected many times. The rearrangement links TRBV29-1 to TRBJ2-4; D is possibly TRBD1 or TRBD2 (5 bases each). The DNA end is a closer match to TRBJ2-7, so the J assignment may be wrong. The CDR3 has 15 residues. Per the germline V gene, CDR1 is SQVTM and CDR2 is ANQGSEA. CDR3 DNA: TGCAGCGTTGAAGTCCCCCTCCAGGGACGGATCGAGCAGTACTTC. Its translation: CSVEVPLQGRIEQYF.

The gene calls are TRBV7-2 and TRBJ2-1, with 7 bases lining up with TRBD2. The V gene end was trimmed by 5 bases and the J gene end by 9 bases; junction bases not matched to a gene: 16. The CDR3 covers 16 residues. Germline lookup yields CDR1 SGHTA and CDR2 FQGNSA. For the CDR3, the DNA is TGTGCCAGCAGCCCACCCGCGGCGGGGAGGGTAGTTGAGCAGTTCTTC. Residues: CASSPPAAGRVVEQFF.

The rearrangement links TRBV7-9 to TRBJ1-4, with D possibly TRBD1 on 5 matching bases. This CDR3 spans 16 amino acids. V was pared by 4 bases and J by 6 bases, with 18 bases between. CDR1 and CDR2 from the germline V gene are SEHNR and FQNEAQ (reference sequence). In DNA, the CDR3 is TGTGCCAGCAGCTCGGGACCGGGGCGAGTTCATGAAAAACTGTTTTTT. This translates into CASSSGPGRVHEKLFF.

The V call is TRBV24-1, the J call TRBJ1-2, with 8 bases fitting TRBD1. Trimming took 4 bases from V and 5 from J; bases not matched to a gene: 8. Germline values: CDR1 KGHDR, CDR2 SFDVKD. This CDR3 has 15 amino acids. CDR3 bases: TGTGCCACCAGTGAGGGGACAGGAGGGTTTTATGGCTACACCTTC. It yields the protein CATSEGTGGFYGYTF.

Worth noting for this clonotype: A read error may produce the germline difference seen at one junction end. The V gene is TRBV7-9, the J gene TRBJ1-2, with a tentative D call TRBD1 (5 bases). The CDR3 runs 18 residues. Germline V gene sequence: CDR1 SEHNR, CDR2 FQNEAQ (reference sequence). DNA for the CDR3: TGTGCCAGTAGCTTACTCCGAGACAGTTGGGGCTCGAACTATGGCTACACCTTC. Its protein product is CASSLLRDSWGSNYGYTF.

This clonotype was detected a few times. The CDR3 sequence is CASSLGFSRNQETQYF. CDR3 sequence (DNA): TGTGCCAGCAGCTTAGGTTTCAGCAGAAACCAAGAGACCCAGTACTTC. The chain recombines TRBV7-2 with TRBJ2-5, with D uncertain. This CDR3 region has 16 residues. Germline CDR1 and CDR2: SGHTA and FQGNSA. V was pared by 1 base and J by 0 bases, with 12 bases between.

This clonotype was seen only once. J is TRBJ1-1 and V is TRBV18, with D unclear. Germline CDR1 reads KGHSH; CDR2 reads LQKENI. The CDR3 loop spans 15 amino acids. V lost 3 bases, J lost 3 bases, and 14 bases lay in between. DNA of the CDR3: TGTGCCAGCTCACCGGAGAAGGGATCGGACACTGAAGCTTTCTTT. It translates to CASSPEKGSDTEAFF.

The rearrangement joins TRBV9 to TRBJ1-2, with unresolved D. The CDR3 covers 13 residues. V lost 0 bases and J 8 bases, leaving 11 bases between the germline ends. CDR1 SGDLS and CDR2 YYNGEE come from the germline V gene. In nucleotides, the CDR3 is TGTGCCAGCAGCGTAGCGAGGTCGGACGGCTACACCTTC. Protein: CASSVARSDGYTF. Full variable domain (missing parts from reference TRBV9 and TRBJ1-2): DSGVTQTPKHLITATGQRVTLRCSPRSGDLSVYWYQQSLDQGLQFLIQYYNGEERAKGNILERFSAQQFPDLHSELNLSSLELGDSALYFCASSVARSDGYTFGSGTRLTVV.

The rearrangement uses TRBV5-1 and TRBJ1-1; 9 nucleotides match TRBD1. The CDR3 spans 16 residues. Losses at the gene ends were 5 bases for V and 1 base for J; bases not matched to a gene: 9. Per germline, CDR1 SGHRS and CDR2 YFSETQ. Written as DNA, the CDR3 is TGCGCCAGCAGGTCCCCGGGACAGGGAACGAACACTGAAGCTTTCTTT. Protein sequence: CASRSPGQGTNTEAFF.

V gene TRBV5-1 combines with J gene TRBJ1-1, with no clear D. V was trimmed by 1 base and J by 1 base, leaving 8 bases between them. The CDR3 length is 14 residues. Per the germline V gene, CDR1 is SGHRS and CDR2 is YFSETQ. CDR3 DNA sequence: TGCGCCAGCAGCTTGAAACGGGGGAACACTGAAGCTTTCTTT. It yields the protein CASSLKRGNTEAFF.

The V call is TRBV9, the J call TRBJ1-3; D not resolved. This CDR3 contains 14 residues. Trimming took 4 bases from V and 3 from J, leaving 11 bases between them. Germline V gene sequence: CDR1 SGDLS, CDR2 YYNGEE. The CDR3 sequence is CASSPTGFGNTIYF. DNA of the CDR3: TGTGCCAGCAGCCCCACGGGGTTTGGAAACACCATATATTTT.

This rearrangement joins TRBV6-1 to TRBJ1-5, with D maybe TRBD1 (6 bases). V was trimmed by 4 bases and J by 5 bases, leaving 18 bases between them. Germline V gives CDR1 MNHNS, CDR2 SASEGT. CDR3 length: 16 residues. This CDR3 reads CASSALAGGAHQPQHF. CDR3 DNA sequence: TGTGCCAGCAGTGCCCTGGCGGGGGGCGCGCATCAGCCCCAGCATTTT.

This chain uses TRBV6-2 or TRBV6-3 with TRBJ1-1, with D possibly matching TRBD1 (5 bases). The CDR3 length is 17 residues. Trimming left V 0 bases short and J 1 base short, with 15 bases between. From germline, CDR1 is MNHEY and CDR2 SVGEGT. The CDR3 sequence: CASSYSWDAQSNTEAFF. CDR3 in DNA: TGTGCCAGCAGTTACTCGTGGGACGCACAATCGAACACTGAAGCTTTCTTT.

V gene TRBV10-3 combines with J gene TRBJ2-3; D is ambiguous. CDR3 size: 14 residues. Germline CDR1 reads ENHRY; CDR2 reads SYGVKD. Trimming shortened V by 5 bases and J by 10 bases, and 19 bases separated the two germline ends. The CDR3 DNA reads TGTGCCATCAGTAGGGATCTGTCTAACACCGCGCAGTATTTT. Protein sequence: CAISRDLSNTAQYF.

This rearrangement joins TRBV24-1 to TRBJ2-3, with D maybe TRBD1 (6 bases). V dropped 3 bases and J dropped 1 base, with 13 bases sitting between them. CDR3 length: 16 residues. From germline, CDR1 is KGHDR and CDR2 SFDVKD. The CDR3 nucleotides are TGTGCCACCAGTGATCCCGGACAGATGGGCACAGATACGCAGTATTTT. As protein: CATSDPGQMGTDTQYF.

The V call is TRBV7-2, the J call TRBJ2-7; no reliable D call. V dropped 5 bases and J dropped 0 bases, with 14 bases sitting between them. The CDR3 totals 15 residues. Germline lookup yields CDR1 SGHTA and CDR2 FQGNSA. CDR3 bases: TGTGCCAGCAGCCCATACTGGGTCGGCTCCTACGAGCAGTACTTC. Translating it yields CASSPYWVGSYEQYF.

This clonotype was counted between two and nine times. CDR3 bases: TGCAGTGCTAGACCGACAGGGGTCCATGACTATGGCTACACCTTC. Its protein is CSARPTGVHDYGYTF. This sequence joins TRBV20-1 and TRBJ1-2; TRBD1 agrees at 8 bases. Germline V CDR1 and CDR2: DFQATT, SNEGSKA (reference sequence). Unmatched junction bases numbered 8, after V lost 2 bases and J lost 3 bases. This CDR3 has 15 residues.

The rearrangement links TRBV20-1 to TRBJ2-1; 8 bases line up with TRBD2. V was pared by 5 bases and J by 6 bases, with 9 bases of the junction left unmatched. The CDR3 runs to 14 residues. Germline V lookup: CDR1 DFQATT, CDR2 SNEGSKA (reference sequence). DNA for the CDR3: TGCAGTGCTGGGACTAGTGCGGTTGGCAATGAGCAGTTCTTC. Amino acids: CSAGTSAVGNEQFF.